The source of this T cell receptor (beta chain) is a study of identical twins. Study-wide results and caveats: Beta clonotypes that were abundant in cord blood contained fewer insertions, a pattern absent from memory repertoires. Cross-sectional statistics underpinned the conclusions; the same donors were not followed. Low generation probability was overrepresented in out-of-frame alpha sequences shared by twins. Invariant populations such as MAIT and iNKT cells could partly muddle zero-insertion analyses.

One entry per CDR3 protein results from TCRdb running MiXCR on the 5' RACE reads. The sample yields 550,000 to 800,000 distinct CDR3 sequences, less than 9% seen once. From germline, CDR1 is SNHLY and CDR2 FYNNEI. Deletions cut 5 bases from V and 2 bases from J, with 21 bases between. The CDR3 covers 18 residues. As for this clonotype: Its antigen is unidentified.

These data were likewise used in another study, on yellow fever vaccine responses in identical twins.

This clonotype was sampled from a woman aged 18 to 35 in good health. The chain combines TRBV2 with TRBJ2-2; maybe TRBD1 (6 bases). Input material: PBMCs. For the CDR3, the DNA is TGTGCCAGCAGTTCGGGCCCGTGGCAGGGGACCAACACCGGGGAGCTGTTTTTT. Amino acid sequence: CASSSGPWQGTNTGELFF.